A selection of T cell receptor beta chains follows, all from one sample in a study of cytomegalovirus exposure and HLA in healthy donors. The table came from immunoSEQ multiplex PCR; TCRdb's copy has only in-frame clones and leaves some out. There are around 60,000 clones in the sample; 90% to 97% occur only once, and roughly 1.2% lies in the top ten. Sequencing used PBMCs. All receptors derive from a woman aged 18-30 years in good health and CMV-seronegative. The CDR3 runs from the conserved cysteine through the conserved F or W. D genes are given only for firm matches. Not every row has a clone size; where given, it reads once, few, many or a size class.

.,TRBJ1-1,.,TRBV28,CATVGHSGVPGGLNTEAFF,TGTGCCACCGTCGGCCACAGTGGGGTCCCCGGGGGGCTGAACACTGAAGCTTTCTTT
once,TRBJ2-1,.,TRBV4-2,CASSQVSDTLNEQFF,TGTGCCAGCAGCCAAGTTTCGGACACTCTGAATGAGCAGTTCTTC
.,TRBJ2-1,TRBD2,TRBV4-3,CASSPTVGSGLLDNEQFF,TGCGCCAGCAGCCCCACGGTGGGTAGCGGGCTCCTAGACAATGAGCAGTTCTTC
.,TRBJ2-7,TRBD2,TRBV28,CASSFSGGTGEQYF,TGTGCCAGCAGTTTTAGCGGGGGGACCGGGGAGCAGTACTTC
.,TRBJ2-1,TRBD2,TRBV25-1,CASNPGDRGGNEQFF,TGTGCCAGCAACCCAGGGGACCGGGGGGGAAATGAGCAGTTCTTC
.,TRBJ2-1,.,TRBV7-2,CASSSSRRGSYNEQFF,TGTGCCAGCAGCTCGAGCCGCAGAGGCTCCTACAATGAGCAGTTCTTC
.,TRBJ2-2,.,TRBV12-5,CASGSGNTGELFF,TGTGCTAGTGGCTCGGGGAACACCGGGGAGCTGTTTTTT
.,TRBJ1-3,.,TRBV13,CASSPLSGNTIYF,TGTGCCAGCAGCCCCCTTTCTGGAAACACCATATATTTT
.,TRBJ1-5,TRBD1,TRBV25-1,CASSAQGVWGNQPQHF,TGTGCCAGCAGCGCTCAGGGGGTTTGGGGCAATCAGCCCCAGCATTTT
.,TRBJ2-3,TRBD2,TRBV7-2,CASSPQRGPDTQYF,TGTGCCAGCAGCCCCCAGCGGGGCCCAGATACGCAGTATTTT
.,TRBJ2-7,TRBD1,TRBV7-9,CASSLTGGGYEQYF,TGTGCCAGCAGCTTGACAGGGGGCGGCTACGAGCAGTACTTC
once,TRBJ2-7,.,TRBV7-9,CASSPAYEQYF,TGTGCCAGCAGCCCGGCCTACGAGCAGTACTTC
.,TRBJ2-3,TRBD2,TRBV9,CASSVGRGGAGDTQYF,TGTGCCAGCAGCGTGGGGCGGGGGGGTGCCGGAGATACGCAGTATTTT
once,TRBJ1-1,.,TRBV5-6,CASSLVWDTQNTEAFF,TGTGCCAGCAGCTTGGTTTGGGACACCCAGAACACTGAAGCTTTCTTT
.,TRBJ1-1,.,TRBV7-3,CASSLSGGMNTEAFF,TGTGCCAGCAGCTTAAGTGGGGGCATGAACACTGAAGCTTTCTTT
.,TRBJ1-1,.,TRBV9,CASSVVGGMNTEAFF,TGTGCCAGCAGCGTAGTAGGGGGAATGAACACTGAAGCTTTCTTT
.,TRBJ2-1,TRBD2,TRBV27,CASSGLAGYNEQFF,TGTGCCAGCTCCGGACTAGCGGGCTACAATGAGCAGTTCTTC
.,TRBJ2-1,.,TRBV11-2,CASSGGRGGYNEQFF,TGTGCCAGCAGCGGCGGCAGGGGTGGCTACAATGAGCAGTTCTTC
.,TRBJ1-1,TRBD1,TRBV6-1,CASSEDRGLEVAFF,TGTGCCAGCAGTGAGGACAGGGGGCTGGAGGTAGCTTTCTTT
.,TRBJ2-7,TRBD2,TRBV14,CASSQWRGGRSYEQYF,TGTGCCAGCAGCCAATGGCGGGGGGGCCGGAGTTACGAGCAGTACTTC
once,TRBJ1-5,TRBD1,TRBV5-7,CASSLRGQSDPSNQPQHF,TGTGCCAGCAGCTTAAGGGGACAGTCCGACCCTAGCAATCAGCCCCAGCATTTT
.,TRBJ2-1,TRBD2,TRBV5-1,CASSGGGLAGPYNEQFF,TGCGCCAGCAGCGGCGGGGGGCTAGCGGGGCCCTACAATGAGCAGTTCTTC